A selection of T cell receptor beta chains follows, all from one sample in a study of chemoradiotherapy in HPV16-positive cancers. The data were produced by immunoSEQ multiplex PCR, yet TCRdb's version contains in-frame clones alone and is incomplete. Of roughly 4,500 clones listed, 84% were seen once; the top ten hold approximately 18%. The material was tumor tissue, obtained from a patient who underwent chemoradiotherapy. Receptors originate from a human donor with HPV-associated anogenital cancer. The CDR3 runs from the conserved cysteine through the conserved F or W. Each record gives: clone size, J gene, D gene, V gene, CDR3 protein, CDR3 DNA. The D gene is left open where the match is weak. Clone size is shown for a subset of rows, as once, few, many or a class of expanded clone.

-	TRBJ2-3	TRBD1	TRBV19	CASGQGLTDTQYF	TGTGCCAGTGGACAGGGCCTCACAGATACGCAGTATTTT
few	TRBJ1-1	-	TRBV5-1	CASSLRGGQGIMNTEAFF	TGCGCCAGCAGCTTGAGGGGAGGGCAGGGAATAATGAACACTGAAGCTTTCTTT
-	TRBJ1-2	-	TRBV6-5	CASRGGRGAADGYTF	TGTGCCAGCAGGGGGGGCCGAGGGGCCGCTGATGGCTACACCTTC
-	TRBJ1-6	-	TRBV6-1	CASSATDNSPLHF	TGTGCCAGCAGTGCGACAGATAATTCACCCCTCCACTTT
few	TRBJ2-7	-	TRBV29-1	CSVSSASSYEQYF	TGCAGCGTCTCTAGCGCTAGCTCCTACGAGCAGTACTTC
-	TRBJ2-3	TRBD2	TRBV19	CASSITAAGGTDTQYF	TGTGCCAGTAGTATTACTGCGGCGGGGGGCACAGATACGCAGTATTTT
-	TRBJ2-7	-	TRBV9	CASSVGPGDNEQYF	TGTGCCAGCAGCGTAGGACCAGGGGATAACGAGCAGTACTTC
-	TRBJ1-2	TRBD1	TRBV2	CASRAGQGFHGYTF	TGTGCCAGCAGGGCCGGACAGGGTTTTCATGGCTACACCTTC
few	TRBJ1-2	-	TRBV5-8	CASKLGGQNYGYTF	TGTGCCAGCAAGTTGGGGGGGCAGAACTATGGCTACACCTTC
-	TRBJ2-7	TRBD2	TRBV6-5	CASKRGLAGNYEQYF	TGTGCCAGCAAGCGCGGACTAGCGGGGAACTACGAGCAGTACTTC
large	TRBJ2-3	TRBD2	TRBV9	CASSHTSGPTDTQYF	TGTGCCAGCAGCCATACTAGCGGCCCCACAGATACGCAGTATTTT
-	TRBJ2-1	-	TRBV30	CAWSRATYNEQFF	TGTGCCTGGAGCCGCGCGACCTACAATGAGCAGTTCTTC
-	TRBJ2-6	-	TRBV9	CASSVASGATGANVLTF	TGTGCCAGCAGCGTAGCTTCAGGGGCCACTGGGGCCAACGTCCTGACTTTC
-	TRBJ1-2	TRBD1	TRBV7-3	CASSPTGQGGYTF	TGTGCCAGCAGCCCTACCGGACAGGGAGGCTACACCTTC
large	TRBJ2-7	-	TRBV10-3	CAISEGSNEQYF	TGTGCCATCAGTGAAGGTAGTAACGAGCAGTACTTC
-	TRBJ1-4	TRBD1	TRBV5-4	CASSLGPGQGARSEKLFF	TGTGCCAGCAGCTTGGGCCCGGGACAGGGGGCAAGAAGCGAAAAACTGTTTTTT
-	TRBJ1-1	-	TRBV10-3	CAISESGEGITEAFF	TGTGCCATCAGTGAGTCGGGAGAGGGGATCACTGAAGCTTTCTTT
-	TRBJ2-7	-	TRBV6-6	CASSHRQLYEQYF	TGTGCCAGCAGTCACCGACAGCTTTACGAGCAGTACTTC
-	TRBJ2-2	TRBD1	TRBV7-3	CASSFKGAGTGELFF	TGTGCCAGCAGCTTCAAGGGGGCTGGGACCGGGGAGCTGTTTTTT
-	TRBJ1-1	TRBD1	TRBV19	CASSAGQGLATEAFF	TGTGCCAGTAGTGCCGGACAGGGGTTGGCAACTGAAGCTTTCTTT
-	TRBJ2-1	-	TRBV11-2	CASTLQGGRNEQFF	TGTGCCAGCACCCTGCAGGGGGGGCGAAATGAGCAGTTCTTC
-	TRBJ1-1	-	TRBV28	CASSLSGGGTEAFF	TGTGCCAGCAGTTTATCCGGGGGTGGCACTGAAGCTTTCTTT
-	TRBJ1-6	-	TRBV6-5	CASSSQGWNSPLHF	TGTGCCAGCAGTTCTCAGGGATGGAATTCACCCCTCCACTTT
once	TRBJ2-3	TRBD1	TRBV7-9	CASSLVQGASTDTQYF	TGTGCCAGCAGCTTAGTACAGGGGGCATCCACAGATACGCAGTATTTT
once	TRBJ1-5	-	TRBV30	CAWRVSGDNQPQHF	TGTGCCTGGAGGGTATCTGGGGACAATCAGCCCCAGCATTTT
-	TRBJ2-3	TRBD2	TRBV29-1	CSVEDYTSDTDTQYF	TGCAGCGTTGAAGATTATACTAGCGACACAGATACGCAGTATTTT
once	TRBJ2-7	TRBD2	TRBV6-1	CASSALTSGSQDEQYF	TGTGCCAGCAGTGCCCTGACTAGCGGGAGCCAGGACGAGCAGTACTTC
-	TRBJ2-1	TRBD2	TRBV10-1	CASSNSSGRASTRYNEQFF	TGCGCCAGCAGTAATTCTAGCGGGAGGGCCTCTACCCGCTACAATGAGCAGTTCTTC
-	TRBJ2-5	TRBD1	TRBV5-4	CASSFGQGETQYF	TGTGCCAGCAGCTTTGGACAGGGGGAGACCCAGTACTTC
-	TRBJ2-7	TRBD2	TRBV7-3	CASSLSLAGVAEQYF	TGTGCCAGCAGCTTAAGTCTAGCGGGAGTGGCCGAGCAGTACTTC
-	TRBJ2-5	TRBD2	TRBV13	CASTPRGLAGGHPYQETQYF	TGTGCCAGCACCCCTCGGGGACTAGCGGGGGGCCACCCGTACCAAGAGACCCAGTACTTC
-	TRBJ2-3	-	TRBV19	CASISAPPTDTQYF	TGTGCCAGTATTAGCGCGCCCCCCACAGATACGCAGTATTTT
-	TRBJ1-2	-	TRBV28	CASSLAGDYGYTF	TGTGCCAGCAGTTTGGCAGGGGACTATGGCTACACCTTC
-	TRBJ2-1	-	TRBV30	CAWSVQEGGEQFF	TGTGCCTGGAGTGTACAGGAGGGAGGTGAGCAGTTCTTC
-	TRBJ2-2	-	TRBV6-5	CASSYSFILDTGELFF	TGTGCCAGCAGTTACTCCTTCATCCTGGACACCGGGGAGCTGTTTTTT
-	TRBJ1-1	-	TRBV5-1	CASSLGTGGGEAFF	TGCGCCAGCAGCTTGGGGACGGGTGGGGGTGAAGCTTTCTTT
-	TRBJ1-1	-	TRBV6-5	CASSYSSGMNTEAFF	TGTGCCAGCAGTTACTCGTCGGGGATGAACACTGAAGCTTTCTTT
few	TRBJ2-1	-	TRBV5-1	CASRAAETYNEQFF	TGCGCCAGCAGGGCGGCCGAAACCTACAATGAGCAGTTCTTC
once	TRBJ2-1	-	TRBV19	CASSFRTAKYNEQFF	TGTGCCAGTAGTTTCAGGACAGCAAAGTACAATGAGCAGTTCTTC
-	TRBJ2-1	-	TRBV5-1	CASSTGMGHNEQFF	TGCGCCAGCAGTACGGGAATGGGGCACAATGAGCAGTTCTTC
-	TRBJ1-1	-	TRBV11-2	CASSSRMSGDTEAFF	TGTGCCAGCAGCTCTAGGATGAGCGGTGACACTGAAGCTTTCTTT
once	TRBJ1-6	-	TRBV28	CASSFSGGIGSPLHF	TGTGCCAGCAGTTTTTCTGGGGGCATCGGTTCACCCCTCCACTTT
-	TRBJ1-1	TRBD1	TRBV28	CASSLFGTGEAFF	TGTGCCAGCAGTTTATTCGGGACAGGGGAAGCTTTCTTT
-	TRBJ2-5	TRBD2	TRBV5-8	CASSFGLAGGETQYF	TGTGCCAGCAGCTTTGGGCTAGCGGGAGGAGAGACCCAGTACTTC
-	TRBJ2-1	TRBD2	TRBV6-1	CASRSSGSNEQFF	TGTGCCAGCAGGTCTAGCGGGAGCAATGAGCAGTTCTTC
-	TRBJ1-5	-	TRBV11-3	CAPREERKPYQPQHF	TGTGCCCCCAGGGAAGAGAGGAAGCCGTATCAGCCCCAGCATTTT
-	TRBJ2-3	-	TRBV14	CASSSRRGRGMGYTTDTQYF	TGTGCCAGCAGCTCCCGGCGGGGCAGGGGAATGGGATACACCACAGATACGCAGTATTTT
-	TRBJ1-2	-	TRBV29-1	CSVVRGSPYGYTF	TGCAGCGTTGTACGAGGGAGTCCCTATGGCTACACCTTC
-	TRBJ2-5	-	TRBV6-1	CASREAGPQETQYF	TGTGCCAGCAGAGAGGCGGGGCCCCAAGAGACCCAGTACTTC
few	TRBJ1-6	-	TRBV7-9	CASSLAGGINSPLHF	TGTGCCAGCAGCTTAGCGGGCGGGATCAATTCACCCCTCCACTTT
-	TRBJ1-1	-	TRBV1	CTSSQGGTGVTEAFF	TGCACCAGCAGCCAAGGGGGGACAGGGGTGACTGAAGCTTTCTTT
-	TRBJ2-1	TRBD2	TRBV7-9	CASSLHGRMVNEQFF	TGTGCCAGCAGCTTACACGGGAGGATGGTCAATGAGCAGTTCTTC
few	TRBJ1-5	TRBD1	TRBV7-2	CASSISETGGRNQPQHF	TGTGCCAGCAGCATTTCAGAGACAGGGGGCCGCAATCAGCCCCAGCATTTT
once	TRBJ2-7	TRBD1	TRBV6-6	CASTEGDRAVYEQYF	TGTGCCAGCACAGAAGGCGACAGGGCAGTCTACGAGCAGTACTTC
-	TRBJ1-1	TRBD1	TRBV9	CASSEGQGVRAFF	TGTGCCAGCAGCGAGGGACAGGGCGTAAGAGCTTTCTTT
-	TRBJ2-7	-	TRBV5-1	CASSPPSYEQYF	TGCGCCAGCAGCCCTCCTTCCTACGAGCAGTACTTC
-	TRBJ2-1	TRBD2	TRBV5-1	CASSWLGTSVFHEQFF	TGCGCCAGCAGCTGGCTAGGGACTAGCGTCTTCCATGAGCAGTTCTTC
-	TRBJ1-1	TRBD1	TRBV19	CASSEQGGTEAFF	TGTGCCAGTAGTGAACAGGGGGGAACTGAAGCTTTCTTT
once	TRBJ2-5	-	TRBV10-2	CASSDLSMSRETQYF	TGCGCCAGCAGTGATTTATCGATGTCGAGAGAGACCCAGTACTTC
-	TRBJ2-2	-	TRBV7-9	CASSLGPTTGELFF	TGTGCCAGCAGCTTGGGACCGACCACCGGGGAGCTGTTTTTT